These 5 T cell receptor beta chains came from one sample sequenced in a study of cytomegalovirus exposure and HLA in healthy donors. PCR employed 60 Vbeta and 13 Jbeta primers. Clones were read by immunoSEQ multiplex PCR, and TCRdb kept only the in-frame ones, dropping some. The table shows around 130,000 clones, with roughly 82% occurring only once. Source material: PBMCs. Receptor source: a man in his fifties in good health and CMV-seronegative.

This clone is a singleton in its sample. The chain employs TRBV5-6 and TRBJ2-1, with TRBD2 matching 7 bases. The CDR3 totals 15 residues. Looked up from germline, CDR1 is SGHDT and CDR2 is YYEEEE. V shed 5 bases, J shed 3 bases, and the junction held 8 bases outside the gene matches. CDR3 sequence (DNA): TGTGCCAGCAGGCCCGGGACTAACCTCTACAATGAGCAGTTCTTC. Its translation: CASRPGTNLYNEQFF. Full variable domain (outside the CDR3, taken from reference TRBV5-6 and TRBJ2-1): DAGVTQSPTHLIKTRGQQVTLRCSPKSGHDTVSWYQQALGQGPQFIFQYYEEEERQRGNFPDRFSGHQFPNYSSELNVNALLLGDSALYLCASRPGTNLYNEQFFGPGTRLTVL.

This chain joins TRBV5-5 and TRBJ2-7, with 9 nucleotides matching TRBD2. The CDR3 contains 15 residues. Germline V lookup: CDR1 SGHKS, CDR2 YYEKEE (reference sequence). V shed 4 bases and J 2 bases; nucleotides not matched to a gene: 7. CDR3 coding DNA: TGTGCCAGCAGCGTCACTAGCGGGCGTACCTACGAGCAGTACTTC. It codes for CASSVTSGRTYEQYF.

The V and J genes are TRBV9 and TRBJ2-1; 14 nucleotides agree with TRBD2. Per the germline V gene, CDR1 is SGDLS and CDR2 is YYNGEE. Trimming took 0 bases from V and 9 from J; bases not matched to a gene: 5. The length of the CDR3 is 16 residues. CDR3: CASSVATSGGATEQFF. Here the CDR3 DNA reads TGTGCCAGCAGCGTAGCGACTAGCGGGGGGGCCACTGAGCAGTTCTTC.

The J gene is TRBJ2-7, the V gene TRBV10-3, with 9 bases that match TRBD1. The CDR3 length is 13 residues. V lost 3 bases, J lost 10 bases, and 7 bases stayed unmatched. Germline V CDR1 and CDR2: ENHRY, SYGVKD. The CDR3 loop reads CAISDGTGIPQYF. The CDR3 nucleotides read TGTGCCATCAGTGATGGGACAGGGATCCCCCAGTACTTC.

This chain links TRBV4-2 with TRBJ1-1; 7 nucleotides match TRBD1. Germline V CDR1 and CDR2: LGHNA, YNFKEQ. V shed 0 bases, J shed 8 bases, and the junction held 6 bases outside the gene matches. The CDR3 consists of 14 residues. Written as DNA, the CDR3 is TGTGCCAGCAGCCAAGATCTGAGGGGGCCCGAAGCTTTCTTT. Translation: CASSQDLRGPEAFF.